Listed below are T cell receptor beta chains from one sample, sequenced in a study of T cells in Graves' hyperthyroidism and ophthalmopathy. TCRdb itself ran the multiplex PCR reads through MiXCR, one entry per CDR3 protein. The data show 340,000 or so distinct CDR3 sequences, 21% seen once. The source material was blood. Receptors originate from a woman aged 50 to 65 with Graves' hyperthyroidism. CDR3s include the opening cysteine and the closing phenylalanine or tryptophan. The order of the fields is J gene, V gene, clone size, D gene, CDR3 protein, CDR3 DNA. D genes are given only for firm matches. Clone size is given for some rows only: seen once, a few or many times, or a class if the clone is expanded.

J gene: TRBJ1-2
V gene: TRBV6-1
clone size: many
D gene: TRBD1
CDR3 protein: CASRGQGAGNYGYTF
CDR3 DNA: TGTGCCAGCAGGGGACAGGGGGCTGGGAACTATGGCTACACCTTC

J gene: TRBJ1-1
V gene: TRBV5-8
clone size: many
D gene: NA
CDR3 protein: CASSRGTPNTEAFF
CDR3 DNA: TGTGCCAGCAGCCGAGGGACACCGAACACTGAAGCTTTCTTT

J gene: TRBJ1-1
V gene: TRBV27
clone size: NA
D gene: NA
CDR3 protein: CASTSLPPMNTEAFF
CDR3 DNA: TGTGCCAGCACCTCTCTGCCACCAATGAACACTGAAGCTTTCTTT

J gene: TRBJ2-5
V gene: TRBV13
clone size: NA
D gene: TRBD2
CDR3 protein: CASSIRLAQETQYF
CDR3 DNA: TGTGCCAGCAGCATTCGACTAGCGCAAGAGACCCAGTACTTC

J gene: TRBJ1-2
V gene: TRBV2
clone size: NA
D gene: NA
CDR3 protein: CASGPKTAYGYTF
CDR3 DNA: TGTGCCAGCGGACCTAAGACAGCCTATGGCTACACCTTC

J gene: TRBJ2-3
V gene: TRBV24-1
clone size: NA
D gene: NA
CDR3 protein: CATSNPMGSGTTDTQYF
CDR3 DNA: TGTGCCACCAGTAACCCTATGGGGAGCGGAACCACAGATACGCAGTATTTT

J gene: TRBJ2-6
V gene: TRBV5-4
clone size: NA
D gene: NA
CDR3 protein: CASSLAFLGRLSGANVLTF
CDR3 DNA: TGTGCCAGCAGCTTGGCCTTTCTGGGGCGTCTTTCTGGGGCCAACGTCCTGACTTTC

J gene: TRBJ2-3
V gene: TRBV19
clone size: NA
D gene: TRBD2
CDR3 protein: CASTLTSGGADTQYF
CDR3 DNA: TGTGCCAGTACCCTCACTAGCGGGGGCGCAGATACGCAGTATTTT

J gene: TRBJ1-2
V gene: TRBV13
clone size: many
D gene: NA
CDR3 protein: CASSDSWSGYTF
CDR3 DNA: TGTGCCAGCAGCGACAGTTGGTCTGGCTACACCTTC

J gene: TRBJ2-3
V gene: TRBV2
clone size: NA
D gene: TRBD2
CDR3 protein: CATSEPLAGGTDTQYF
CDR3 DNA: TGTGCCACCAGTGAGCCTCTAGCGGGAGGCACAGATACGCAGTATTTT

J gene: TRBJ1-1
V gene: TRBV3-1
clone size: many
D gene: NA
CDR3 protein: CASSQENSFTEAFF
CDR3 DNA: TGTGCCAGCAGCCAAGAAAACAGTTTCACTGAAGCTTTCTTT

J gene: TRBJ2-1
V gene: TRBV7-4
clone size: many
D gene: TRBD1
CDR3 protein: CASTPKRGQGGNEQFF
CDR3 DNA: TGTGCCAGCACACCTAAGCGGGGACAGGGAGGCAATGAGCAGTTCTTC

J gene: TRBJ2-7
V gene: TRBV28
clone size: NA
D gene: TRBD2
CDR3 protein: CASSSFGGGSRNSHEQYF
CDR3 DNA: TGTGCCAGCAGTTCGTTTGGAGGCGGGAGTCGGAACTCCCACGAACAGTACTTC

J gene: TRBJ1-2
V gene: TRBV6-5
clone size: few
D gene: NA
CDR3 protein: CASSYTTSYGYTF
CDR3 DNA: TGTGCCAGCAGTTACACTACCTCCTATGGCTACACCTTC

J gene: TRBJ1-3
V gene: TRBV29-1
clone size: few
D gene: NA
CDR3 protein: CSVVAPREGNTIYF
CDR3 DNA: TGCAGCGTTGTTGCCCCGAGGGAAGGAAACACCATATATTTT

J gene: TRBJ2-7
V gene: TRBV20-1
clone size: many
D gene: TRBD2
CDR3 protein: CSATTSGRAYEQYF
CDR3 DNA: TGCAGTGCTACCACTAGCGGGAGAGCGTACGAGCAGTACTTC

J gene: TRBJ2-5
V gene: TRBV12-3/TRBV12-4
clone size: NA
D gene: NA
CDR3 protein: CASTGSLQETQYF
CDR3 DNA: TGTGCCAGCACCGGTAGTTTACAAGAGACCCAGTACTTC

J gene: TRBJ2-3
V gene: TRBV12-3/TRBV12-4
clone size: NA
D gene: NA
CDR3 protein: CASASRGWGDTQYF
CDR3 DNA: TGTGCCAGCGCTTCCCGAGGGTGGGGAGATACGCAGTATTTT

J gene: TRBJ2-3
V gene: TRBV6-2/TRBV6-3
clone size: many
D gene: NA
CDR3 protein: CASSYGQPYTDTQYF
CDR3 DNA: TGTGCCAGCAGTTACGGACAGCCTTACACAGATACGCAGTATTTT

J gene: TRBJ2-1
V gene: TRBV28
clone size: many
D gene: NA
CDR3 protein: CASSLIWQLEQFF
CDR3 DNA: TGTGCCAGCAGTTTGATTTGGCAGCTTGAGCAGTTCTTC

J gene: TRBJ2-2
V gene: TRBV12-3/TRBV12-4
clone size: many
D gene: NA
CDR3 protein: CAISTALTARSTGELFF
CDR3 DNA: TGTGCCATCTCGACCGCCCTCACGGCGAGATCCACCGGGGAGCTGTTTTTT

J gene: TRBJ2-2
V gene: TRBV7-3
clone size: many
D gene: TRBD1
CDR3 protein: CASSLTPGTGVVGELFF
CDR3 DNA: TGTGCCAGCAGCTTAACCCCTGGGACAGGGGTGGTCGGGGAGCTGTTTTTT

J gene: TRBJ1-5
V gene: TRBV28
clone size: many
D gene: NA
CDR3 protein: CASKGSGARPQQPQHF
CDR3 DNA: TGTGCCAGCAAAGGTTCCGGGGCTCGTCCACAGCAGCCCCAGCATTTT

J gene: TRBJ2-3
V gene: TRBV10-3
clone size: NA
D gene: NA
CDR3 protein: CAISEWDGITDTQYF
CDR3 DNA: TGTGCCATCAGTGAGTGGGACGGGATCACAGATACGCAGTATTTT

J gene: TRBJ2-1
V gene: TRBV4-2
clone size: many
D gene: NA
CDR3 protein: CASSQEGDKHNEQFF
CDR3 DNA: TGTGCCAGCAGCCAAGAGGGGGACAAACACAATGAGCAGTTCTTC

J gene: TRBJ1-5
V gene: TRBV24-1
clone size: many
D gene: NA
CDR3 protein: CATSVLHNQPQHF
CDR3 DNA: TGTGCCACCAGTGTATTGCACAATCAGCCCCAGCATTTT

J gene: TRBJ1-6
V gene: TRBV9
clone size: few
D gene: TRBD1
CDR3 protein: CASSADRISPLHF
CDR3 DNA: TGTGCCAGCAGCGCGGACAGGATTTCACCCCTCCACTTT

J gene: TRBJ2-7
V gene: TRBV7-8
clone size: many
D gene: NA
CDR3 protein: CASSPHRTGDSDEQYF
CDR3 DNA: TGTGCCAGCAGCCCCCACAGAACCGGGGACTCTGACGAGCAGTACTTC

J gene: TRBJ2-2
V gene: TRBV20-1
clone size: many
D gene: NA
CDR3 protein: CSARGRVSLGELFF
CDR3 DNA: TGCAGTGCTAGGGGCCGGGTCTCCCTCGGGGAGCTGTTTTTT

J gene: TRBJ1-2
V gene: TRBV5-1
clone size: many
D gene: NA
CDR3 protein: CASSFRANYGYTF
CDR3 DNA: TGCGCCAGCAGCTTCAGAGCTAACTATGGCTACACCTTC

J gene: TRBJ1-1
V gene: TRBV30
clone size: NA
D gene: NA
CDR3 protein: CAWSGTAVHGAFF
CDR3 DNA: TGTGCCTGGAGTGGGACCGCCGTCCACGGGGCTTTCTTT

J gene: TRBJ2-7
V gene: TRBV27
clone size: NA
D gene: TRBD1
CDR3 protein: CASSLQGTPYEQYF
CDR3 DNA: TGTGCCAGCTCGCTACAGGGGACACCCTACGAGCAGTACTTC

J gene: TRBJ2-7
V gene: TRBV28
clone size: many
D gene: TRBD2
CDR3 protein: CASSFSGRAYEQYF
CDR3 DNA: TGTGCCAGCAGCTTTAGCGGGAGGGCCTACGAGCAGTACTTC

J gene: TRBJ2-7
V gene: TRBV20-1
clone size: many
D gene: NA
CDR3 protein: CSARGVVGGEQYF
CDR3 DNA: TGCAGTGCTAGAGGTGTTGTAGGTGGCGAGCAGTACTTC

J gene: TRBJ2-3
V gene: TRBV6-1
clone size: few
D gene: NA
CDR3 protein: CASTPLWTDTQYF
CDR3 DNA: TGTGCCAGCACCCCATTATGGACAGATACGCAGTATTTT

J gene: TRBJ2-3
V gene: TRBV4-2
clone size: NA
D gene: TRBD2
CDR3 protein: CASSQPLAGGEDTQYF
CDR3 DNA: TGTGCCAGCAGCCAACCACTAGCGGGAGGGGAAGATACGCAGTATTTT

J gene: TRBJ1-5
V gene: TRBV2
clone size: NA
D gene: TRBD1
CDR3 protein: CASRRTGGDSNQPQHF
CDR3 DNA: TGTGCCAGCAGAAGGACAGGGGGAGATAGCAATCAGCCCCAGCATTTT